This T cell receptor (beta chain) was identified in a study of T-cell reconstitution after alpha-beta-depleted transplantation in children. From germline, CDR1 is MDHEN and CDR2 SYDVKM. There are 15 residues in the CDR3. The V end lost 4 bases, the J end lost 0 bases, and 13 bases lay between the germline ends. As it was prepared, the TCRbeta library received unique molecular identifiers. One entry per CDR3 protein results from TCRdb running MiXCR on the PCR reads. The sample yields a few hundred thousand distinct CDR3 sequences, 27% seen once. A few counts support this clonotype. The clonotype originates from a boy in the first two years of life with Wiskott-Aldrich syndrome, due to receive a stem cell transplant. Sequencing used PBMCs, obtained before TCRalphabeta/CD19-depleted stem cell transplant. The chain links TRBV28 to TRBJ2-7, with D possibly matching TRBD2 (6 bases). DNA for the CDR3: TGTGCCAGCAGTTCTCCGGAGGGGATCTCCTACGAGCAGTACTTC. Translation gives CASSSPEGISYEQYF.